This section outlines one T cell receptor beta chain sequence together with its context. From germline, CDR1 is KGHSH and CDR2 LQKENI. V lost 3 bases and J lost 4; bases outside the gene matches: 6. The CDR3 covers 16 residues. The record originates from a study of T cells after yellow fever vaccination. TCRdb reprocessed the 5' RACE reads via MiXCR and lists one record per CDR3 protein. This table has about 200,000 distinct CDR3 sequences, 3.2% appearing once. The specimen was CD4+ T cells sorted from PBMCs, collected 10 days after the yellow fever booster vaccination. The sequence derives from a man in his late teens or twenties who received the YFV17D yellow fever vaccine. The chain links TRBV18 to TRBJ2-2, with TRBD1 matching over 9 bases. The CDR3 coding sequence is TGTGCCAGCTCACCCGGGACAGGGCTCGGCACCGGGGAGCTGTTTTTT. Translated, it gives CASSPGTGLGTGELFF.